This T cell receptor (beta chain) stems from a study of vaccination effects on CD4 cells after COVID-19. This clone was seen a few times. Its target is unknown. The V and J ends lost 0 bases and 6 bases, in that order; junction bases with no gene match: 7. Germline V gives CDR1 SGDLS, CDR2 YYNGEE. CDR3 size: 16 residues. The table came from immunoSEQ multiplex PCR; TCRdb's copy has only in-frame clones and leaves some out. The sample yields some 30,000 clones, 55% to 75% seen once. Sequencing in the ViraFEST assay came after antigen-specific CD4+ T cells had been expanded with viral peptide pools, which were used to stimulate PBMC. Culture lasted 10 days before CD4+ T cell isolation. SARS-CoV-2 infection was confirmed by PCR in the person between March and December 2020. Wells of two million PBMC each were grown with about 9.8 IU/ml IL-2 and approximately 10 ug/ml peptides. Researchers swapped half the medium for IL-2 medium on both days 3 and 7.

The source material was CD4+ T cells from PBMCs cultured with a peptide pool, sampled before COVID-19 vaccination. The source of this sequence is a human donor who had a prior SARS-CoV-2 infection. J is TRBJ2-7 and V is TRBV9; TRBD2 agrees at 12 bases. The CDR3 sequence is CASSVASGLAGAEQYF. CDR3 nucleotides: TGTGCCAGCAGCGTAGCCTCGGGACTAGCGGGTGCCGAGCAGTACTTC.